Included here is one TCR beta chain sequence, with context. Its specificity is unknown. The data were obtained in a study of human thymus T cells. Overall study results and limits: It looked as if thymic and blood repertoires used V and J genes in a biased way.

The repertoire was sequenced with immunoSEQ multiplex PCR; TCRdb's copy has only in-frame clones and lacks some. The sample includes some 57,000 clones, approximately 93% of them seen just once. The CDR3 runs 13 residues. V was clipped by 4 bases and J by 0 bases, with 5 bases between them. The germline CDR1 and CDR2 sequences are MDHEN and SYDVKM. Immunologically healthy infants in Finland undergoing congenital heart defect surgery were the donors. Half of the eight donors gave roughly 0.5-1 mL blood during surgery. All available leukocytes, rather than a set cell count, yielded the blood DNA. Sequencing used blood. The chain has TRBV28 and TRBJ2-3; D call uncertain. The receptor comes from a boy less than two years old with a congenital heart defect but otherwise immunologically healthy. In DNA, the CDR3 is TGTGCCAGCAGTTCACCTAGCACAGATACGCAGTATTTT. Residues: CASSSPSTDTQYF.